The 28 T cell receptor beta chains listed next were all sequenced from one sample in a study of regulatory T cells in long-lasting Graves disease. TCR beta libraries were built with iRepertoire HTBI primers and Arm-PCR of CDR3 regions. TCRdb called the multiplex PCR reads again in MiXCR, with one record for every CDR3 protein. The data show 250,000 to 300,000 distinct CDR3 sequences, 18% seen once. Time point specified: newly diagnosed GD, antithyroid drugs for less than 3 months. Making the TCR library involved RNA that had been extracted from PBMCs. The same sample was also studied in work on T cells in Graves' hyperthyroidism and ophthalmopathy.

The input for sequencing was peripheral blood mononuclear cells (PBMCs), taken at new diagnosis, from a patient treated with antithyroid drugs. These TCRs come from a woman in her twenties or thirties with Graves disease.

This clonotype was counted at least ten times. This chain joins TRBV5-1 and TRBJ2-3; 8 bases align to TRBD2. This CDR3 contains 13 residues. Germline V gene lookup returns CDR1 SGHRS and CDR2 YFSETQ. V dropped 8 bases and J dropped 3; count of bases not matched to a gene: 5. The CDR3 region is CASEAGGTDTQYF. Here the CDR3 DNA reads TGCGCCAGTGAGGCGGGGGGAACAGATACGCAGTATTTT. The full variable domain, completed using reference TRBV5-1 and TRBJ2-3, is KAGVTQTPRYLIKTRGQQVTLSCSPISGHRSVSWYQQTPGQGLQFLFEYFSETQRNKGNFPGRFSGRQFSNSRSEMNVSTLELGDSALYLCASEAGGTDTQYFGPGTRLTVL.

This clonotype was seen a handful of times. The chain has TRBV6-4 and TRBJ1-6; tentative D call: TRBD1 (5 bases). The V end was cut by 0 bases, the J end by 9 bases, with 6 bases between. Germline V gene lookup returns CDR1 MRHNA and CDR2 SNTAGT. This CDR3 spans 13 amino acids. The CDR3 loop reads CASSDSRGSPLHF. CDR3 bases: TGTGCCAGCAGTGACTCGAGGGGTTCACCCCTCCACTTT.

CDR3 nucleotide sequence: TGCAGTGCTAGAGCCGGGACAGGGGCGGAGACCCAGTACTTC. It codes for CSARAGTGAETQYF. The rearrangement links TRBV20-1 to TRBJ2-5; TRBD1 matches 10 bases. V lost 1 base, J lost 5 bases, and 4 bases stayed unmatched. This CDR3 has 14 amino acids. Germline V gene data show CDR1 as DFQATT and CDR2 as SNEGSKA (reference sequence).

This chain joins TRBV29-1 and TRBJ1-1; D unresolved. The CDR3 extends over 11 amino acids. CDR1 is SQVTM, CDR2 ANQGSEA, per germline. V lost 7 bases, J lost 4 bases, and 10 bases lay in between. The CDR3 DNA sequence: TGCAGCGATCAGGCCGGCACTGAAGCTTTCTTT. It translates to CSDQAGTEAFF.

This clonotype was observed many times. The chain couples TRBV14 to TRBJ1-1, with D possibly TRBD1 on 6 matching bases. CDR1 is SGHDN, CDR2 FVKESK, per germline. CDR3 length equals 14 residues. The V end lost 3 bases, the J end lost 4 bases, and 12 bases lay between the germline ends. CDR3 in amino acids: CASSHGGLSTEAFF. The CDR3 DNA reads TGTGCCAGCAGCCATGGGGGCTTGAGCACTGAAGCTTTCTTT. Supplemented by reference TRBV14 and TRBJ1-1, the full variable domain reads EAGVTQFPSHSVIEKGQTVTLRCDPISGHDNLYWYRRVMGKEIKFLLHFVKESKQDESGMPNNRFLAERTGGTYSTLKVQPAELEDSGVYFCASSHGGLSTEAFFGQGTRLTVV.

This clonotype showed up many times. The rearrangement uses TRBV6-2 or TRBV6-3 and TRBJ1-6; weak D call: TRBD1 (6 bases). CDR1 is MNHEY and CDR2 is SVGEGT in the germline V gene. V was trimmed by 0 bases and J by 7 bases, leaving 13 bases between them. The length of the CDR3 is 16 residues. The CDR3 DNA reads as TGTGCCAGCAGTTACTCGCTCCAGGGGCAAAATTCACCCCTCCACTTT. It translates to CASSYSLQGQNSPLHF.

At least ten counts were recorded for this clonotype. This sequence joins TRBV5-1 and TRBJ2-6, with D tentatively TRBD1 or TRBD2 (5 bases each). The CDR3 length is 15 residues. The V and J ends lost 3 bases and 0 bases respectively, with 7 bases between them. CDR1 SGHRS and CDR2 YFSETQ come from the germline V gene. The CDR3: CASSWGNSGANVLTF. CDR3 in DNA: TGCGCCAGCAGCTGGGGGAACTCTGGGGCCAACGTCCTGACTTTC.

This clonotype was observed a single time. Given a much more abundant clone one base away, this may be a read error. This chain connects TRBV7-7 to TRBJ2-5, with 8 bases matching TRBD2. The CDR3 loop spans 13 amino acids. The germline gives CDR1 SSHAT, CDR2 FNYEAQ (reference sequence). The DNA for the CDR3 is TGTGCTACCTCCCGGACTAGCAAAGAGACCCAGTACTTC. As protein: CATSRTSKETQYF.

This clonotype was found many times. CDR3 loop: CASSLIQGNSPLHF. Written as DNA, the CDR3 is TGTGCCAGCAGTTTGATACAGGGGAATTCACCCCTCCACTTT. The chain couples TRBV27 to TRBJ1-6; 7 nucleotides line up with TRBD1. V lost 3 bases and J lost 7; bases outside the gene matches: 3. CDR1 is MNHEY and CDR2 is SMNVEV in the germline V gene (reference sequence). This CDR3 spans 14 amino acids.

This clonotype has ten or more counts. CDR3 bases: TGCAGTGCTAGGGTAGCGGGGGGCCCCTACAATGAGCAGTTCTTC. Translating gives CSARVAGGPYNEQFF. The chain recombines TRBV20-1 with TRBJ2-1; 10 nucleotides match TRBD2. CDR3 length equals 15 residues. The germline CDR1 and CDR2 sequences are DFQATT and SNEGSKA (reference sequence). V shed 3 bases and J 2 bases; nucleotides not matched to a gene: 4.

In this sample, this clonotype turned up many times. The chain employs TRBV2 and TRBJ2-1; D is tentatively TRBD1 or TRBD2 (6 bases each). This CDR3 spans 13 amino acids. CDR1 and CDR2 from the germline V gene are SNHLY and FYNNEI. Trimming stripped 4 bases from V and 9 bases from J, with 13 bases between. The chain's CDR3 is CASSAEGGSEQFF. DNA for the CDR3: TGTGCCAGCAGTGCGGAGGGGGGTAGTGAGCAGTTCTTC.

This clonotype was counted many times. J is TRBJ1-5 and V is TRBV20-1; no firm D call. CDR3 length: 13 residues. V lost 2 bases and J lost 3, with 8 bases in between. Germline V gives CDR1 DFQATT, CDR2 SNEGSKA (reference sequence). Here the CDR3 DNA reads TGCAGTGCTAGACGGAGGGACAATCAGCCCCAGCATTTT. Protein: CSARRRDNQPQHF.

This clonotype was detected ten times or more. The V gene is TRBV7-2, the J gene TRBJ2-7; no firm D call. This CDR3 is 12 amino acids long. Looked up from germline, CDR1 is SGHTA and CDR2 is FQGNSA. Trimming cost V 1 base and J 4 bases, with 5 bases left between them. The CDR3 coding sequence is TGTGCCAGCAGCTTAGTAGGGTACGAGCAGTACTTC. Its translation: CASSLVGYEQYF.

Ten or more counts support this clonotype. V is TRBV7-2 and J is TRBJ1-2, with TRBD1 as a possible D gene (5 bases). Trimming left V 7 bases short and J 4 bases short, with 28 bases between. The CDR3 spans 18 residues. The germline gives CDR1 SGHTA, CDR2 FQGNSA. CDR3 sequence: CASNPGTERYRLGYGYTF. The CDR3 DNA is TGTGCCAGCAACCCCGGGACGGAGAGATACCGGTTAGGCTATGGCTACACCTTC.

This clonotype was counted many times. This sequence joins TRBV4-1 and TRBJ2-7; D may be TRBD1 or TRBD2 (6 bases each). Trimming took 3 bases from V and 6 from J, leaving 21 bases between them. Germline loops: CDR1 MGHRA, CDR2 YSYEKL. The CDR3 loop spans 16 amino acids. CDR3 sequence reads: CASSQGSGARMGEQYF. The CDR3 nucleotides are TGCGCCAGCAGCCAGGGATCGGGGGCGCGTATGGGCGAGCAGTACTTC.

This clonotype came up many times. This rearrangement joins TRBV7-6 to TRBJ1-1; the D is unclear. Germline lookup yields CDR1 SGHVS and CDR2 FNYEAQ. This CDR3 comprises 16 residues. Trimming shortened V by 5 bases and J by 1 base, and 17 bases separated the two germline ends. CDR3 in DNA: TGTGCCAGCAGCCACGGGCTCGCGGGATCGAACACTGAAGCTTTCTTT. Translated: CASSHGLAGSNTEAFF.

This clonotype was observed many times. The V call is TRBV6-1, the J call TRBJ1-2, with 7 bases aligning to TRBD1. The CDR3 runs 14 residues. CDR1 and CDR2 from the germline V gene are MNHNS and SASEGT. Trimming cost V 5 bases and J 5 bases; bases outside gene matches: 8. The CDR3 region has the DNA TGTGCCAGCAGTCAGGGACAGAAAGAGTATGGCTACACCTTC. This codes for CASSQGQKEYGYTF.

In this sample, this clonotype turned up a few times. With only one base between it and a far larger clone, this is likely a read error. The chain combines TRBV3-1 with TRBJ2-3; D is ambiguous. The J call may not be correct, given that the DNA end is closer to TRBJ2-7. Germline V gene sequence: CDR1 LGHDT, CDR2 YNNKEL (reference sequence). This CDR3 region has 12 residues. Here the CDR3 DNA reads TGTGCCAGCAGCCAAGTCAGCTGCGAGCAGTACTTC. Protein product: CASSQVSCEQYF.

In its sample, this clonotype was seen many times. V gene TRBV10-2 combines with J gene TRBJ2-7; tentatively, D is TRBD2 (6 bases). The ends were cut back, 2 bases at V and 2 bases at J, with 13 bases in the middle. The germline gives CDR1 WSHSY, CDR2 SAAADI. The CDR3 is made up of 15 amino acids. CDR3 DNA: TGCGCCAGCAGTGAGCCCGGGGACTCCACCTACGAGCAGTACTTC. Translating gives CASSEPGDSTYEQYF.

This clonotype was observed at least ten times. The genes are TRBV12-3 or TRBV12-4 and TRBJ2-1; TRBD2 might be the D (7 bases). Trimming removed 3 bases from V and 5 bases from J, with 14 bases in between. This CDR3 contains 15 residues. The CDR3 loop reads CASSLGGRLDNEQFF. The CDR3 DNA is TGTGCCAGCAGTTTGGGGGGGCGTTTGGACAATGAGCAGTTCTTC.

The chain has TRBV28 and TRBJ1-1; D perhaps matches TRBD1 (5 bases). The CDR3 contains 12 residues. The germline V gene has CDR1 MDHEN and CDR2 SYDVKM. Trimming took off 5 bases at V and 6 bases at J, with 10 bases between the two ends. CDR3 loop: CASSPGFPEAFF. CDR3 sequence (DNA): TGTGCCAGCAGTCCAGGGTTTCCTGAAGCTTTCTTT.

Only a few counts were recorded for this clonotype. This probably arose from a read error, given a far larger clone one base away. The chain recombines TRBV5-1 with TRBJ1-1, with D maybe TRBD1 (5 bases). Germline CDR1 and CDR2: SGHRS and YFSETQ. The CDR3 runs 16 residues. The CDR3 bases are TGTGCCAGCTCACCACGAAGAGCAGGGAGTAACACTGAAGCTTTCTTT. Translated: CASSPRRAGSNTEAFF.

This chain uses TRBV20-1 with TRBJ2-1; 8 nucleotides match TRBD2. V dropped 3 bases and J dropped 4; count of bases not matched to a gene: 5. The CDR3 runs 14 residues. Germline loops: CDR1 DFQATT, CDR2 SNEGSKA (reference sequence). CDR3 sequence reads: CSASLPSGYNEQFF. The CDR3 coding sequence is TGCAGTGCTAGTTTGCCTAGCGGGTACAATGAGCAGTTCTTC.

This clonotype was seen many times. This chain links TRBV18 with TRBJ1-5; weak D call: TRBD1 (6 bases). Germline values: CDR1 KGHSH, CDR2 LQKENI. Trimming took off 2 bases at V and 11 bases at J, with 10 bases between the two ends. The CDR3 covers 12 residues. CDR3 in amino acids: CASSPGDTAQHF. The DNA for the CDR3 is TGTGCCAGCTCACCAGGGGACACGGCCCAGCATTTT.

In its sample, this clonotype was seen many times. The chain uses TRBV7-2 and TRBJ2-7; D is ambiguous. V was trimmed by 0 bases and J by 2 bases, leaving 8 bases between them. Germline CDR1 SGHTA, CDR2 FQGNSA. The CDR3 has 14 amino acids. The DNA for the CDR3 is TGTGCCAGCAGCTTAGCGGTTGCCCCCTACGAGCAGTACTTC. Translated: CASSLAVAPYEQYF.

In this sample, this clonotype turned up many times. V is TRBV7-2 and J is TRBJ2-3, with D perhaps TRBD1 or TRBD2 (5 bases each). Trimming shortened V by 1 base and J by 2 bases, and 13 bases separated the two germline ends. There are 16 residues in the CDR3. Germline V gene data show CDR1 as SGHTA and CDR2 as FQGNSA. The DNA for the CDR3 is TGTGCCAGCAGCTTAGGAGTCGGGGCCAACACAGATACGCAGTATTTT. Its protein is CASSLGVGANTDTQYF. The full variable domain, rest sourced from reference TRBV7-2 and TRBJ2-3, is GAGVSQSPSNKVTEKGKDVELRCDPISGHTALYWYRQSLGQGLEFLIYFQGNSAPDKSGLPSDRFSAERTGGSVSTLTIQRTQQEDSAVYLCASSLGVGANTDTQYFGPGTRLTVL.

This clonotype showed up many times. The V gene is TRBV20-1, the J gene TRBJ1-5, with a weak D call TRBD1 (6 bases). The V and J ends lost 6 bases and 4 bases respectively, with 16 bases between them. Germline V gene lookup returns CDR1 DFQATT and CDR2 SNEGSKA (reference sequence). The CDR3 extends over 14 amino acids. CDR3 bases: TGCAGTGCCATTCCCGGGACAAGGAATCAGCCCCAGCATTTT. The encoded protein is CSAIPGTRNQPQHF.

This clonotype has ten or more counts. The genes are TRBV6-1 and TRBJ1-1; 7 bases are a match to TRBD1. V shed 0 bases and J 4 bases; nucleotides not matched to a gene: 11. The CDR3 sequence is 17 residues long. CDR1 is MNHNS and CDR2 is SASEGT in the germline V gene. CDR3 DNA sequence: TGTGCCAGCAGTGAAGCGAAGAGGGGACAGTTAAGCACTGAAGCTTTCTTT. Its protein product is CASSEAKRGQLSTEAFF.